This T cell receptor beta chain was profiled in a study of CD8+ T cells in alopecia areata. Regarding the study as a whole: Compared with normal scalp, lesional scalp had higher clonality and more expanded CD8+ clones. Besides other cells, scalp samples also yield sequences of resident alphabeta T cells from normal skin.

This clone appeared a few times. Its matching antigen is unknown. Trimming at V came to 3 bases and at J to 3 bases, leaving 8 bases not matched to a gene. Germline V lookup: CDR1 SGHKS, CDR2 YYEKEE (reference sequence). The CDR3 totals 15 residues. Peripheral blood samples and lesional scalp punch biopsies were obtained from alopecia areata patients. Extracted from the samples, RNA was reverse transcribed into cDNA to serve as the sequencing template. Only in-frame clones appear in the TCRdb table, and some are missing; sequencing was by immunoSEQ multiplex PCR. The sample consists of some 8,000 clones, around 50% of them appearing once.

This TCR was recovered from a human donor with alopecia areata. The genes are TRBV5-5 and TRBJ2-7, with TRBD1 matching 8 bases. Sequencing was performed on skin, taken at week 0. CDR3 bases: TGTGCCAGCAGCTCCGGGCCGGGACAGGTCTACGAGCAGTACTTC. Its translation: CASSSGPGQVYEQYF. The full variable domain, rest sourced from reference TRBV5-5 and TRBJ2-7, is DAGVTQSPTHLIKTRGQQVTLRCSPISGHKSVSWYQQVLGQGPQFIFQYYEKEERGRGNFPDRFSARQFPNYSSELNVNALLLGDSALYLCASSSGPGQVYEQYFGPGTRLTVT.